Presented here are 3 T cell receptor beta chains from one specimen sequenced in a study of cytomegalovirus exposure and HLA in healthy donors. The study ran its PCR with 60 Vbeta and 13 Jbeta primers. Profiled with immunoSEQ multiplex PCR; TCRdb holds only in-frame clones, not every one. In the table there are roughly 200,000 clones, under 85% of which are singletons. The specimen was PBMCs. The receptor source for this set is a man aged 50-59 years in good health and CMV-seronegative.

With respect to this clone: Additional DNA sequences in this sample encode the identical CDR3. V gene TRBV9 combines with J gene TRBJ2-5, with 8 nucleotides matching TRBD2. CDR3 size: 14 residues. J was trimmed by 1 base and V by 2 bases; bases with no gene match: 1. Per germline, CDR1 SGDLS and CDR2 YYNGEE. This chain's CDR3 is CASSVAGGQETQYF. The CDR3 DNA is TGTGCCAGCAGCGTGGCGGGGGGCCAAGAGACCCAGTACTTC. The whole variable domain, remainder taken from reference TRBV9 and TRBJ2-5, is DSGVTQTPKHLITATGQRVTLRCSPRSGDLSVYWYQQSLDQGLQFLIQYYNGEERAKGNILERFSAQQFPDLHSELNLSSLELGDSALYFCASSVAGGQETQYFGPGTRLLVL.

This chain uses TRBV4-2 with TRBJ2-7; 7 bases match TRBD1. The germline gives CDR1 LGHNA, CDR2 YNFKEQ. The CDR3 is made up of 17 amino acids. Trimming cost V 0 bases and J 2 bases; bases outside gene matches: 10. The CDR3 spells CASSQELKGAEAYEQYF. DNA of the CDR3: TGTGCCAGCAGCCAAGAGCTTAAGGGGGCCGAGGCCTACGAGCAGTACTTC.

This chain uses TRBV7-3 with TRBJ2-7; D ambiguous. Per the germline V gene, CDR1 is SGHTA and CDR2 is FQGTGA. This CDR3 has 13 amino acids. The V gene lost 0 bases and the J gene lost 3 bases, with 6 bases spanning the gap. CDR3 nucleotide sequence: TGTGCCAGCAGCTTAACCCCCGGCTACGAGCAGTACTTC. It translates to CASSLTPGYEQYF.